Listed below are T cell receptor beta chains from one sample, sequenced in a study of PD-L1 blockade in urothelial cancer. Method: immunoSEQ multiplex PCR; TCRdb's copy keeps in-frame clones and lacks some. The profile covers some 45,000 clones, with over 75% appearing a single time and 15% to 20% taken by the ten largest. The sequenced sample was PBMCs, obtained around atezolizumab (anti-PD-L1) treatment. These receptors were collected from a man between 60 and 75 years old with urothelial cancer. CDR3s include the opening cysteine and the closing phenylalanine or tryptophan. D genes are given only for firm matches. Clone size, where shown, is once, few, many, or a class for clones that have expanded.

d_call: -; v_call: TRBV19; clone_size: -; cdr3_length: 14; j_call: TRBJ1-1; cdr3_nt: TGTGCCAGTAGCACAGGGACGGTAGACACTGAAGCTTTCTTT; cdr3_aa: CASSTGTVDTEAFF
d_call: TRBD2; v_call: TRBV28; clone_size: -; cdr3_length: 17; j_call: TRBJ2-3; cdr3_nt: TGTGCCAGCAGTTTAACCCCCGAGACTAGCTGGTCAGATACGCAGTATTTT; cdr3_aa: CASSLTPETSWSDTQYF
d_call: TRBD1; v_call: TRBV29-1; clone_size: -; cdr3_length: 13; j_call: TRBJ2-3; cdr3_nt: TGCAGCGTCGGACAGGGGGCTATAGATACGCAGTATTTT; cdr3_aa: CSVGQGAIDTQYF
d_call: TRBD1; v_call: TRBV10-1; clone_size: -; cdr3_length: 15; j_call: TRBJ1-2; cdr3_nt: TGCGCCAGCAGTGAGTCGGGACAGGTGGCCTATGGCTACACCTTC; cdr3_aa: CASSESGQVAYGYTF
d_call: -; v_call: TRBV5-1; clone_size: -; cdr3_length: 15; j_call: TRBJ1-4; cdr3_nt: TGCGCCAGCAGCTTGGAGCGGGCAACTAATGAAAAACTGTTTTTT; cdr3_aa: CASSLERATNEKLFF
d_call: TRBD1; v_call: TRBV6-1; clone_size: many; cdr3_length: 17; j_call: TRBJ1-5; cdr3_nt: TGTGCCAGCAGTGCCTGGACAGGGACAGATAGCAATCAGCCCCAGCATTTT; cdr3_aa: CASSAWTGTDSNQPQHF
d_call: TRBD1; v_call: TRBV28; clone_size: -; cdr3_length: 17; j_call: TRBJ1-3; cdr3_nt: TGTGCCAGCGGACAGGGAAGACGTTGGGCCTCTGGAAACACCATATATTTT; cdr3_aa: CASGQGRRWASGNTIYF
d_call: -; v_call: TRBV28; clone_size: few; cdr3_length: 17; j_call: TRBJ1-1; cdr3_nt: TGTGCCAGCAGCGCCTATGCCCGGGGTAAGATGAACACTGAAGCTTTCTTT; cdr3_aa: CASSAYARGKMNTEAFF
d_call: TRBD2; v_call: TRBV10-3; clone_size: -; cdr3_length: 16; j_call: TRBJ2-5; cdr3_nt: TGTGCCATCAGTACAGCGCGGGGGGGCCTCCAAGAGACCCAGTACTTC; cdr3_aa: CAISTARGGLQETQYF
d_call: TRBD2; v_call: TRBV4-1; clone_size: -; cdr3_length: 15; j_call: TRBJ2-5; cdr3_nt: TGCGCCAGCAGCCAAGGGACTAGCGCTTGGGAGACCCAGTACTTC; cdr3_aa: CASSQGTSAWETQYF
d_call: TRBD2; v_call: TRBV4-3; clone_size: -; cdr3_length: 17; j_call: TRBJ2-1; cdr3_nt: TGCGCCAGCAGCCAAGGGGGGCGGGCGGGAGGGACAAATGAGCAGTTCTTC; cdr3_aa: CASSQGGRAGGTNEQFF
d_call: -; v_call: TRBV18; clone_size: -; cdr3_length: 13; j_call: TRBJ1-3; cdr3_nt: TGTGCCAGCTCACCCTCCTCTGGAAACACCATATATTTT; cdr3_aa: CASSPSSGNTIYF
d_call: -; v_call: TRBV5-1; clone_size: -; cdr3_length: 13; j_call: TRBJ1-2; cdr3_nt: TGCGCCAGCAGCCTAAGCGGAGAGTATGGCTACACCTTC; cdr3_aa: CASSLSGEYGYTF
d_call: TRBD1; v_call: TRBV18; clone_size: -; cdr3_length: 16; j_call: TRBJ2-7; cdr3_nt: TGTGCCAGCTCACCACGGCGAGGGGGCGTCGGCCACGAGCAGTACTTC; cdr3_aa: CASSPRRGGVGHEQYF
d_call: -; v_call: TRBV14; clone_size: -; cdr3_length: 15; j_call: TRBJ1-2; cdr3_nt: TGTGCCAGCAGCCAAGTGCCAGGGCCAGTCTATGGCTACACCTTC; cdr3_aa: CASSQVPGPVYGYTF
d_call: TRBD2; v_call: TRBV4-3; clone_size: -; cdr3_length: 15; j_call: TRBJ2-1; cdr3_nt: TGCGCCAGCAGCCAAGAACCCGGGACTAGCGGTGAGCAGTTCTTC; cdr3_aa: CASSQEPGTSGEQFF
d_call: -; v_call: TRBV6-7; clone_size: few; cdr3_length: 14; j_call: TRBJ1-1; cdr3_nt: TGTGCCAGCAGTCACAGGGTTTTTGAGACTGAAGCTTTCTTT; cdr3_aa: CASSHRVFETEAFF
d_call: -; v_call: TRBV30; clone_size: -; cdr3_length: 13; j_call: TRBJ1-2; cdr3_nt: TGTGCCTGGGACGTCTGGGGGGGGGATGGCTACACCTTC; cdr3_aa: CAWDVWGGDGYTF
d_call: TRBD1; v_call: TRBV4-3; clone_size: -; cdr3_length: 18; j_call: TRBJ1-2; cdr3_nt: TGCGCCAGCAGCCAAGGGTTTGGGGGACAGGGGATCGACTATGGCTACACCTTC; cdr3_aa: CASSQGFGGQGIDYGYTF
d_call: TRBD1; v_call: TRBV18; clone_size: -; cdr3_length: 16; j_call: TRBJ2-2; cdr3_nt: TGTGCCAGCTCACCAGCCCAGGGGGCCAACACCGGGGAGCTGTTTTTT; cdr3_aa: CASSPAQGANTGELFF
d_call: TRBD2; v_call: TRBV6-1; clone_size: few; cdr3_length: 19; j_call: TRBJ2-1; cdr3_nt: TGTGCCAGCAGTGGCGCGGGACTAGCGGAACGCGGAACCTACAATGAGCAGTTCTTC; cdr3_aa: CASSGAGLAERGTYNEQFF
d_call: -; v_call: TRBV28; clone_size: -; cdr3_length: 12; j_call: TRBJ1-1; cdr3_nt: TGTGCCACCTGGCAGATGAACACTGAAGCTTTCTTT; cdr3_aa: CATWQMNTEAFF
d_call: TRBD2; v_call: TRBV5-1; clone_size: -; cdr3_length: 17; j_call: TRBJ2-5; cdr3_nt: TGCGCCAGCAGCTTGGGGACTAGCGGGGGATCGGGAGAGACCCAGTACTTC; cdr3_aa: CASSLGTSGGSGETQYF
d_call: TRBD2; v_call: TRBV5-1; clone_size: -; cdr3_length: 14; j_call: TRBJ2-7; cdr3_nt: TGCGCCAGCAGCTTAGCGGGGGCCACCTACGAGCAGTACTTC; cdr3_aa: CASSLAGATYEQYF
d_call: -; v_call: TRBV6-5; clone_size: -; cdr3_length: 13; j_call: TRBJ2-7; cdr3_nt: TGTGCCAGCAACCCGGCAGGGAACTACGAGCAGTACTTC; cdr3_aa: CASNPAGNYEQYF
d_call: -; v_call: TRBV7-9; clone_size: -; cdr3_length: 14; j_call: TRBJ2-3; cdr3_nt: TGTGCCAGCAGCTTAGAGGGGAGCACAGATACGCAGTATTTT; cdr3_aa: CASSLEGSTDTQYF
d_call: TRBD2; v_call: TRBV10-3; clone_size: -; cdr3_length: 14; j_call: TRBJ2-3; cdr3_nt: TGTGCCATCAGTGATGGGGGGGTGGGGGATACGCAGTATTTT; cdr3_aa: CAISDGGVGDTQYF
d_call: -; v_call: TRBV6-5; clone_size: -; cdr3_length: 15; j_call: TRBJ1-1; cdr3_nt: TGTGCCAGCAGTTACTCGATAGGGGTTAACACTGAAGCTTTCTTT; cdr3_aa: CASSYSIGVNTEAFF
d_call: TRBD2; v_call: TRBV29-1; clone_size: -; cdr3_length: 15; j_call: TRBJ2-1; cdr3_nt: TGCAGCGTTGAAGCTAGCGGGAGCTCCTACAATGAGCAGTTCTTC; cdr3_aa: CSVEASGSSYNEQFF
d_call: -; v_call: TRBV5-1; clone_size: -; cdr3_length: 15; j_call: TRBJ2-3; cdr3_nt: TGCGCCAGCAGCTTACAAGGGGGAGTGGGAGATACGCAGTATTTT; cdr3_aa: CASSLQGGVGDTQYF
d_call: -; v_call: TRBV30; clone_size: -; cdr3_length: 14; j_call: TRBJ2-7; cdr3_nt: TGTGCCTGGATTGCAGGGACTCATAACGGCGAGCAGTACTTC; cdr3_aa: CAWIAGTHNGEQYF
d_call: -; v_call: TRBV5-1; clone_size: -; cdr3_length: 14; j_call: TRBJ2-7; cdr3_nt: TGCGCCAGCAGCTTGGAACAGGGCTCCTACGAGCAGTACTTC; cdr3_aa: CASSLEQGSYEQYF
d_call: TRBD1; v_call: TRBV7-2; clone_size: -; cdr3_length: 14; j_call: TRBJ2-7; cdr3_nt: TGTGCCAGCAGCTCGACAGGGGGCTTGCTCGAGCAGTACTTC; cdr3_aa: CASSSTGGLLEQYF
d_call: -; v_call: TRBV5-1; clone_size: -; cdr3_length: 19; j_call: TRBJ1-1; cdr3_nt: TGCGCCAGCAGCTTGGCCTCCCCAGGGGAATTAACGGCGAACACTGAAGCTTTCTTT; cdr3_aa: CASSLASPGELTANTEAFF
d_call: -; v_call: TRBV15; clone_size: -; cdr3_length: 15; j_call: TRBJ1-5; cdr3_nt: TGTGCCACCAGCAGCACGGGACTTGCTAATCAGCCCCAGCATTTT; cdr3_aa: CATSSTGLANQPQHF
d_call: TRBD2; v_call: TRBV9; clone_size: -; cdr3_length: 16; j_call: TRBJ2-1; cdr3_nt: TGTGCCAGCAGCGTAGGTATTAGCGGGGCCTACAATGAGCAGTTCTTC; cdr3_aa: CASSVGISGAYNEQFF
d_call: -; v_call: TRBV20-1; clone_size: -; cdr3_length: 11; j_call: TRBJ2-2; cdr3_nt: TGCAGTGCTAGATCAGGCGGGGAGCTGTTTTTT; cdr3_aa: CSARSGGELFF
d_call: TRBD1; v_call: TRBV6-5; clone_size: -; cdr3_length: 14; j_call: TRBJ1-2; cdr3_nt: TGTGCCAGCAGTTATCAGGACAGGCCTTTGAGCTACACCTTC; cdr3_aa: CASSYQDRPLSYTF
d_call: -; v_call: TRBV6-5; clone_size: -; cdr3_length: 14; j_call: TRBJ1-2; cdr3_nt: TGTGCCAGCAGCCGAAACCTAGAGAAAAATGGCTACACCTTC; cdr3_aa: CASSRNLEKNGYTF
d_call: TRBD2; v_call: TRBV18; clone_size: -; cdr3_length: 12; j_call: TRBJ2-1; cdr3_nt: TGTGCCAGCTCACTTACTAGCGTCGAGCAGTTCTTC; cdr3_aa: CASSLTSVEQFF
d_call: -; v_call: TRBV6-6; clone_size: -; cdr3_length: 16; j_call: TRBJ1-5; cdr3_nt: TGTGCCAGCACCCGCCTTGGAGTGGCGATGGGTGAGCCCCAGCATTTT; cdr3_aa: CASTRLGVAMGEPQHF
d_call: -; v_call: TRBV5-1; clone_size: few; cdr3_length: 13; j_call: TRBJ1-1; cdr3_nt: TGCGCCAGCAGCCCACAGGGCATCACTGAAGCTTTCTTT; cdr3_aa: CASSPQGITEAFF
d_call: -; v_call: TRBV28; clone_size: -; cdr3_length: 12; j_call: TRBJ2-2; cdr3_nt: TGTGCCAGCAGTTTCGGTTCCGGGGAGCTGTTTTTT; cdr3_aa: CASSFGSGELFF
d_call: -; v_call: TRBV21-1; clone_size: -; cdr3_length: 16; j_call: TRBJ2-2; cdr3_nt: TGTGCCAGCAGCCTTGGACAGAGACCGAACACCGGGGAGCTGTTTTTT; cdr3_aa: CASSLGQRPNTGELFF
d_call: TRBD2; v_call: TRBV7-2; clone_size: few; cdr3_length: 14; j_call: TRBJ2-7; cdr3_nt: TGTGCCAGCAGCCCGTCTCCGGGAGGCTACGAGCAGTACTTC; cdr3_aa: CASSPSPGGYEQYF
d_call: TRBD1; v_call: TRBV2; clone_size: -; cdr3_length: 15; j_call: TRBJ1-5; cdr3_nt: TGTGCCAGCAGTGAAGGAAGGGACAGAAATCAGCCCCAGCATTTT; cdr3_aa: CASSEGRDRNQPQHF